These T cell receptor beta chains were read from a single sample in a study of cytomegalovirus exposure and HLA in healthy donors. The data were produced by immunoSEQ multiplex PCR, yet TCRdb's version contains in-frame clones alone and is incomplete. The table lists around 210,000 clones, 75% to 85% of them singletons. Material: PBMCs. The source of these receptors is a male donor in good health and CMV-seropositive. CDR3s include the opening cysteine and the closing phenylalanine or tryptophan. Each record gives: J gene, clone size, D gene, V gene, CDR3 length, CDR3 protein, CDR3 DNA. D genes are given only for firm matches. Expanded clones get a size class; other rows say once, few or many, or leave the size out.

j_call: TRBJ2-1; clone_size: NA; d_call: TRBD2; v_call: TRBV4-3; cdr3_length: 17; cdr3_aa: CASSQDRRTSGGTRQFF; cdr3_nt: TGCGCCAGCAGCCAAGATAGAAGGACTAGCGGGGGGACGCGTCAGTTCTTC
j_call: TRBJ2-7; clone_size: NA; d_call: NA; v_call: TRBV14; cdr3_length: 15; cdr3_aa: CASSHSLQGAYEQYF; cdr3_nt: TGTGCCAGCAGTCATTCCCTTCAAGGGGCCTACGAGCAGTACTTC
j_call: TRBJ1-2; clone_size: NA; d_call: TRBD1; v_call: TRBV7-2; cdr3_length: 15; cdr3_aa: CASSRDQGANYGYTF; cdr3_nt: TGTGCCAGCAGCCGAGATCAGGGGGCTAACTATGGCTACACCTTC
j_call: TRBJ1-1; clone_size: once; d_call: NA; v_call: TRBV7-2; cdr3_length: 13; cdr3_aa: CASSLDKNTEAFF; cdr3_nt: TGTGCCAGCAGCTTAGATAAGAACACTGAAGCTTTCTTT
j_call: TRBJ1-2; clone_size: NA; d_call: NA; v_call: TRBV5-1; cdr3_length: 14; cdr3_aa: CASSPPQNNYGYTF; cdr3_nt: TGCGCCAGCAGCCCACCACAGAACAACTATGGCTACACCTTC
j_call: TRBJ1-1; clone_size: NA; d_call: NA; v_call: TRBV5-1; cdr3_length: 16; cdr3_aa: CASSWGEATTNTETFF; cdr3_nt: TGCGCCAGCAGCTGGGGAGAAGCCACAACCAACACTGAAACTTTCTTT
j_call: TRBJ2-1; clone_size: NA; d_call: TRBD2; v_call: TRBV7-7; cdr3_length: 13; cdr3_aa: CASSRGGYNEQFF; cdr3_nt: TGTGCCAGCAGTCGCGGGGGGTACAATGAGCAGTTCTTC
j_call: TRBJ2-3; clone_size: NA; d_call: TRBD2; v_call: TRBV19; cdr3_length: 16; cdr3_aa: CASSTTSGGRTDTQYF; cdr3_nt: TGTGCCAGTAGTACGACTAGCGGGGGACGCACAGATACGCAGTATTTT
j_call: TRBJ1-2; clone_size: once; d_call: NA; v_call: TRBV4-2; cdr3_length: 16; cdr3_aa: CASSQDGTGPLEGYTF; cdr3_nt: TGTGCCAGCAGCCAAGATGGTACAGGGCCCCTAGAGGGCTACACCTTC
j_call: TRBJ2-3; clone_size: once; d_call: TRBD2; v_call: TRBV19; cdr3_length: 17; cdr3_aa: CAPPPAVAGGPADTQYF; cdr3_nt: TGTGCCCCTCCTCCGGCGGTAGCGGGAGGGCCAGCAGATACGCAGTATTTT
j_call: TRBJ2-7; clone_size: NA; d_call: TRBD1; v_call: TRBV7-9; cdr3_length: 15; cdr3_aa: CASSRRTGTFSEQYF; cdr3_nt: TGTGCCAGCAGTCGAAGGACAGGGACCTTCTCCGAGCAGTACTTC
j_call: TRBJ2-1; clone_size: NA; d_call: TRBD1; v_call: TRBV28; cdr3_length: 14; cdr3_aa: CASSRTTGKDEQFF; cdr3_nt: TGTGCCAGCAGCAGAACGACAGGGAAGGATGAGCAGTTCTTC
j_call: TRBJ2-7; clone_size: NA; d_call: NA; v_call: TRBV7-9; cdr3_length: 14; cdr3_aa: CASSFEGGPSEQYF; cdr3_nt: TGTGCCAGCAGCTTTGAGGGCGGTCCCAGCGAGCAGTACTTC
j_call: TRBJ1-2; clone_size: NA; d_call: TRBD1; v_call: TRBV7-3; cdr3_length: 13; cdr3_aa: CASSPGQGYGYTF; cdr3_nt: TGTGCCAGCAGCCCCGGACAGGGCTATGGCTACACCTTC
j_call: TRBJ2-1; clone_size: NA; d_call: TRBD2; v_call: TRBV6-6; cdr3_length: 15; cdr3_aa: CASSRLAGVYNEQFF; cdr3_nt: TGTGCCAGCAGTCGTCTAGCGGGGGTTTACAATGAGCAGTTCTTC
j_call: TRBJ2-2; clone_size: NA; d_call: NA; v_call: TRBV5-1; cdr3_length: 16; cdr3_aa: CASSLVARDPPGELFF; cdr3_nt: TGCGCCAGCAGCTTGGTGGCTAGAGACCCTCCCGGGGAGCTGTTTTTT
j_call: TRBJ1-1; clone_size: NA; d_call: NA; v_call: TRBV4-3; cdr3_length: 17; cdr3_aa: CASSDRPPRGQNTEAFF; cdr3_nt: TGCGCCAGCAGCGACCGACCACCCAGGGGCCAGAACACTGAAGCTTTCTTT
j_call: TRBJ1-2; clone_size: NA; d_call: NA; v_call: TRBV6-1; cdr3_length: 17; cdr3_aa: CASSAFAPLKEDYGYTF; cdr3_nt: TGTGCCAGCAGTGCCTTCGCTCCCCTTAAGGAGGACTATGGCTACACCTTC
j_call: TRBJ1-2; clone_size: NA; d_call: NA; v_call: TRBV7-9; cdr3_length: 16; cdr3_aa: CASSLSPKTVNYGYTF; cdr3_nt: TGTGCCAGCAGCTTATCTCCCAAGACAGTCAACTATGGCTACACCTTC
j_call: TRBJ1-2; clone_size: once; d_call: NA; v_call: TRBV19; cdr3_length: 13; cdr3_aa: CASSFRGGDGYTF; cdr3_nt: TGTGCCAGTAGTTTCCGGGGAGGCGATGGCTACACCTTC
j_call: TRBJ1-6; clone_size: once; d_call: NA; v_call: TRBV7-3; cdr3_length: 14; cdr3_aa: CASSLRAGNSPLHF; cdr3_nt: TGTGCCAGCAGCTTACGGGCGGGGAATTCACCCCTCCACTTT
j_call: TRBJ2-2; clone_size: NA; d_call: TRBD2; v_call: TRBV7-3; cdr3_length: 15; cdr3_aa: CASSPGLAGTGELFF; cdr3_nt: TGTGCCAGCAGCCCCGGACTAGCTGGTACCGGGGAGCTGTTTTTT
j_call: TRBJ2-1; clone_size: NA; d_call: NA; v_call: TRBV19; cdr3_length: 16; cdr3_aa: CASTPRGGLSYNEQFF; cdr3_nt: TGTGCCAGTACCCCGAGGGGGGGGCTGTCCTACAATGAGCAGTTCTTC
j_call: TRBJ2-7; clone_size: once; d_call: NA; v_call: TRBV7-2; cdr3_length: 15; cdr3_aa: CASSLTDSGFYEQYF; cdr3_nt: TGTGCCAGCAGCTTGACTGATTCTGGATTCTACGAGCAGTACTTC
j_call: TRBJ1-3; clone_size: NA; d_call: NA; v_call: TRBV5-1; cdr3_length: 14; cdr3_aa: CASSLDLAGNTIYF; cdr3_nt: TGCGCCAGCAGCCTAGACCTAGCGGGAAACACCATATATTTT
j_call: TRBJ1-5; clone_size: few; d_call: NA; v_call: TRBV4-3; cdr3_length: 15; cdr3_aa: CASSQEVSGNQPQHF; cdr3_nt: TGCGCCAGCAGCCAAGAAGTCAGCGGCAATCAGCCCCAGCATTTT
j_call: TRBJ2-1; clone_size: once; d_call: TRBD2; v_call: TRBV6-6; cdr3_length: 15; cdr3_aa: CASSYSREGYNEQFF; cdr3_nt: TGTGCCAGCAGTTACTCGCGGGAGGGGTACAATGAGCAGTTCTTC
j_call: TRBJ2-1; clone_size: NA; d_call: TRBD2; v_call: TRBV7-2; cdr3_length: 19; cdr3_aa: CASSLVLSGSLTSHNEQFF; cdr3_nt: TGTGCCAGCAGCTTAGTCCTTAGCGGGAGTCTCACTTCCCACAATGAGCAGTTCTTC
j_call: TRBJ1-5; clone_size: NA; d_call: TRBD1; v_call: TRBV5-1; cdr3_length: 15; cdr3_aa: CASSRDRGSNQPQHF; cdr3_nt: TGCGCCAGCAGCCGGGACAGGGGGAGCAATCAGCCCCAGCATTTT
j_call: TRBJ2-7; clone_size: NA; d_call: NA; v_call: TRBV27; cdr3_length: 15; cdr3_aa: CASTARPGGGDEQYF; cdr3_nt: TGTGCCAGCACCGCCAGGCCTGGAGGGGGGGACGAGCAGTACTTC
j_call: TRBJ2-7; clone_size: NA; d_call: TRBD2; v_call: TRBV11-3; cdr3_length: 18; cdr3_aa: CASSLLQREGPRLDEQYF; cdr3_nt: TGTGCCAGCAGCTTACTCCAGCGGGAGGGCCCCAGGCTAGACGAGCAGTACTTC
j_call: TRBJ1-1; clone_size: NA; d_call: NA; v_call: TRBV11-3; cdr3_length: 13; cdr3_aa: CASSPHRGTEAFF; cdr3_nt: TGTGCCAGCAGCCCTCACCGGGGCACTGAAGCTTTCTTT
j_call: TRBJ1-2; clone_size: NA; d_call: NA; v_call: TRBV7-2; cdr3_length: 16; cdr3_aa: CASSLEPEAPIYGYTF; cdr3_nt: TGTGCCAGCAGCTTAGAGCCCGAGGCGCCTATCTATGGCTACACCTTC
j_call: TRBJ1-5; clone_size: NA; d_call: TRBD1; v_call: TRBV2; cdr3_length: 14; cdr3_aa: CASSATGVEQPQHF; cdr3_nt: TGTGCCAGCAGTGCGACAGGGGTTGAGCAGCCCCAGCATTTT
j_call: TRBJ1-4; clone_size: NA; d_call: TRBD1; v_call: TRBV18; cdr3_length: 16; cdr3_aa: CASSLSSGQGDEKLFF; cdr3_nt: TGTGCCAGCTCACTGTCTTCGGGACAGGGCGATGAAAAACTGTTTTTT
j_call: TRBJ1-5; clone_size: NA; d_call: NA; v_call: TRBV27; cdr3_length: 14; cdr3_aa: CASWPGIRNQPQHF; cdr3_nt: TGTGCCAGCTGGCCAGGGATCCGTAATCAGCCCCAGCATTTT
j_call: TRBJ2-3; clone_size: NA; d_call: TRBD2; v_call: TRBV7-2; cdr3_length: 19; cdr3_aa: CASSLLYLWLAESTDTQYF; cdr3_nt: TGTGCCAGCAGCTTACTTTATCTCTGGCTAGCGGAGAGCACAGATACGCAGTATTTT
j_call: TRBJ2-5; clone_size: once; d_call: TRBD2; v_call: TRBV5-1; cdr3_length: 17; cdr3_aa: CASSLFAGLAAEETQYF; cdr3_nt: TGCGCCAGCAGCTTGTTTGCGGGACTAGCGGCGGAAGAGACCCAGTACTTC
j_call: TRBJ2-1; clone_size: NA; d_call: TRBD2; v_call: TRBV29-1; cdr3_length: 16; cdr3_aa: CSVALLTSDYYNEQFF; cdr3_nt: TGCAGCGTTGCCCTTCTGACTAGCGACTACTACAATGAGCAGTTCTTC
j_call: TRBJ1-4; clone_size: NA; d_call: NA; v_call: TRBV14; cdr3_length: 16; cdr3_aa: CASSQFVRGSREKLFF; cdr3_nt: TGTGCCAGCAGCCAATTCGTCCGGGGGAGCAGGGAAAAACTGTTTTTT